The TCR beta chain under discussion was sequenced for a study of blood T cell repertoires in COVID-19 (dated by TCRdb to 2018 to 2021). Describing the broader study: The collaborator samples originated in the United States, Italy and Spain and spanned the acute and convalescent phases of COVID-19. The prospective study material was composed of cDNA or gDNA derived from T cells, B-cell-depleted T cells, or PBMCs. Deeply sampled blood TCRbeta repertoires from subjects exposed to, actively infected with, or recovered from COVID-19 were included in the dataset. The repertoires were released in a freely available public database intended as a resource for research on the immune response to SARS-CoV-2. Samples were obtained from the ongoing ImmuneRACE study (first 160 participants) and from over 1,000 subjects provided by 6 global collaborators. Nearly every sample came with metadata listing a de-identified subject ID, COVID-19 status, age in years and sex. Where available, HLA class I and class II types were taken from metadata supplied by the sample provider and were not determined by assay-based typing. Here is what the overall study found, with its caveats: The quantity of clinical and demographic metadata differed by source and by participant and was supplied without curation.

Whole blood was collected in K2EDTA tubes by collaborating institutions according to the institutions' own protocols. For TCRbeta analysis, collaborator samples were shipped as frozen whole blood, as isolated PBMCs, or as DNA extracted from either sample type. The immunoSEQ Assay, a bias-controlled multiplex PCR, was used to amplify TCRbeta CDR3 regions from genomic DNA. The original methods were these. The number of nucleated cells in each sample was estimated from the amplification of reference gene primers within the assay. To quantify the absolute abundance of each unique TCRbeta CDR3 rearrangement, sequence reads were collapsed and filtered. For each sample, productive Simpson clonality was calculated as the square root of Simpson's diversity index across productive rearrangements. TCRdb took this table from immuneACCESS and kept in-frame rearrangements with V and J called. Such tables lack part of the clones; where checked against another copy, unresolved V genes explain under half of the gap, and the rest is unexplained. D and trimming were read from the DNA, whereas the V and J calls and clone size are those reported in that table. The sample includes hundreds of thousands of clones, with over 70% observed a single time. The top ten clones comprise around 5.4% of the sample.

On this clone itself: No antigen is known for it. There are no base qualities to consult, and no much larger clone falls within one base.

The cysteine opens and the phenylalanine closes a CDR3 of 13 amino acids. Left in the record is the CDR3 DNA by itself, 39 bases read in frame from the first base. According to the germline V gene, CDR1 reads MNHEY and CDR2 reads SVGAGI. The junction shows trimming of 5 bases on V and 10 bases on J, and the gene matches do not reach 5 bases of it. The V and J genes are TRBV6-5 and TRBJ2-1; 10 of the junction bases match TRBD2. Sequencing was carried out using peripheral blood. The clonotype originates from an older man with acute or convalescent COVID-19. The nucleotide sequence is TGTGCCAGCAGTCCTAGCGGGAGTGGCGAGCAGTTCTTC. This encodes CASSPSGSGEQFF.